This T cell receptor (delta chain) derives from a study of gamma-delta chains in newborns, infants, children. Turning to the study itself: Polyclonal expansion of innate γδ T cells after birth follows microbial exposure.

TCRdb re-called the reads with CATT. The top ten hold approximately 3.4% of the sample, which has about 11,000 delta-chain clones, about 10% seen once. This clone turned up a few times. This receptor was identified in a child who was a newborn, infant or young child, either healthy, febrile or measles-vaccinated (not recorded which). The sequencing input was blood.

CDR3 nucleotides: TGTGCTCTTGGGGAATTCATCCCTTGCTTCCGCCGTGGGGGGGATACGTGTGGTAAACTCATCTTT. It is translated as CALGEFIPCFRRGGDTCGKLIF. The J gene is TRDJ1, the V gene TRDV1, with 10 bases fitting TRDD3. From germline, CDR1 is TSWWSYY and CDR2 QGS. The CDR3 runs 22 residues. V shed 2 bases and J 7 bases; nucleotides not matched to a gene: 28.